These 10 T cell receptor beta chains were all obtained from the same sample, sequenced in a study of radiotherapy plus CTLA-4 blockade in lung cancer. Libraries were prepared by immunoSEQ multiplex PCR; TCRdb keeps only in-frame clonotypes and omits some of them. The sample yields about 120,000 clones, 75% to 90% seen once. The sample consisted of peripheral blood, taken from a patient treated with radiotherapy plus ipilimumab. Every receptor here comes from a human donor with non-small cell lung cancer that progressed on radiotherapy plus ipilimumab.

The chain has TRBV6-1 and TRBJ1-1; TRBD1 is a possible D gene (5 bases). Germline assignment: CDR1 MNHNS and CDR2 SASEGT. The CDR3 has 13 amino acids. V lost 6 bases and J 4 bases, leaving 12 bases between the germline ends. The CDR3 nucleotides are TGTGCCAGCAGGCAGCAGGGATTCACTGAAGCTTTCTTT. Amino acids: CASRQQGFTEAFF.

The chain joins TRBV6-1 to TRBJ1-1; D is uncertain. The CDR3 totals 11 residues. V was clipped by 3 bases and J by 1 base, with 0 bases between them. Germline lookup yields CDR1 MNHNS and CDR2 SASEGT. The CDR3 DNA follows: TGTGCCAGCAGTGAGAACACTGAAGCTTTCTTT. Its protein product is CASSENTEAFF.

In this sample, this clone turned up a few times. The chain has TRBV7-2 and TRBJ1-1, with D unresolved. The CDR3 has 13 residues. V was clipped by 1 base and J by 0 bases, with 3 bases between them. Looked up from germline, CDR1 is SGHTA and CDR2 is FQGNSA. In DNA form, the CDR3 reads TGTGCCAGCAGCTTAGGGATGAACACTGAAGCTTTCTTT. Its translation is CASSLGMNTEAFF.

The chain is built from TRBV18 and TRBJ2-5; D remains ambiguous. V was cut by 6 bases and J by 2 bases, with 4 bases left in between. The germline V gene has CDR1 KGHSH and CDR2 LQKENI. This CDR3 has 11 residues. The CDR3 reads CASSRQETQYF. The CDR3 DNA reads TGTGCCAGCTCTCGACAAGAGACCCAGTACTTC.

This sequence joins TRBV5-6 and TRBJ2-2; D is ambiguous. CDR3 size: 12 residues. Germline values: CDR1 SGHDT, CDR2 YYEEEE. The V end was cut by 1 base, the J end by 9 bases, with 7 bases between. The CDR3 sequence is CASSLPRRELFF. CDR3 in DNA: TGTGCCAGCAGCTTGCCTAGGCGGGAGCTGTTTTTT.

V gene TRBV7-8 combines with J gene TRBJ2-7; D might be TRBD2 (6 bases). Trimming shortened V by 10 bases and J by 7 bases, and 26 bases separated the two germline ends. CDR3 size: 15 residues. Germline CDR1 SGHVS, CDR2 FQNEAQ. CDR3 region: CATMARRGPSWEQYF. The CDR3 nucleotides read TGTGCCACCATGGCCAGGCGGGGTCCTTCCTGGGAGCAGTACTTC. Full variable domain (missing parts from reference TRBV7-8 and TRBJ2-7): GAGVSQSPRYKVAKRGQDVALRCDPISGHVSLFWYQQALGQGPEFLTYFQNEAQLDKSGLPSDRFFAERPEGSVSTLKIQRTQQEDSAVYLCATMARRGPSWEQYFGPGTRLTVT.

In nucleotides, the CDR3 is TGTGCCACCAGCAGAGCAGATGTAGGTGGCTACACCTTC. Protein: CATSRADVGGYTF. J is TRBJ1-2 and V is TRBV15; no clear D gene. This CDR3 has 13 amino acids. Germline V lookup: CDR1 LNHNV, CDR2 YYDKDF (reference sequence). Trimming stripped 1 base from V and 7 bases from J, with 10 bases between.

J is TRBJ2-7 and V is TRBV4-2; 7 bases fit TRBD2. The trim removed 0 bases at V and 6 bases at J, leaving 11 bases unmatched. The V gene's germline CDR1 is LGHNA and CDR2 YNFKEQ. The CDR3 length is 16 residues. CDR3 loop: CASSQDSTTSRGEQYF. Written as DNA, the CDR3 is TGTGCCAGCAGCCAAGATTCCACGACTAGCCGAGGCGAGCAGTACTTC.

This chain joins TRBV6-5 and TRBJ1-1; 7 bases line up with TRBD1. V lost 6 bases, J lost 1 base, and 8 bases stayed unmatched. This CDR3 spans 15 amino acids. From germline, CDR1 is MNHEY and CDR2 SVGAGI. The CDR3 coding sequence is TGTGCCAGCAGCTATAACAGGGGCTCGAACACTGAAGCTTTCTTT. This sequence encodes CASSYNRGSNTEAFF.

The CDR3 bases are TGTGCCAGCAGCACTGGGACTAGCGGGAAATACAATGAGCAGTTCTTC. It specifies CASSTGTSGKYNEQFF. The V and J genes are TRBV9 and TRBJ2-1, with 13 bases lining up with TRBD2. The CDR3 length is 16 residues. Germline values: CDR1 SGDLS, CDR2 YYNGEE. V was pared by 4 bases and J by 4 bases, with 5 bases of the junction left unmatched. Full variable domain (remainder filled in from reference TRBV9 and TRBJ2-1): DSGVTQTPKHLITATGQRVTLRCSPRSGDLSVYWYQQSLDQGLQFLIQYYNGEERAKGNILERFSAQQFPDLHSELNLSSLELGDSALYFCASSTGTSGKYNEQFFGPGTRLTVL.